Below are 16 T cell receptor beta chains sequenced from a single sample in a study of T cells expressing NK-cell markers. Following a re-call of the 5' RACE reads, TCRdb has one entry per CDR3 protein and lacks DNA. Listed are some 440,000 distinct CDR3 sequences; 1.4% to 1.5% falls within the top ten. Sequenced: blood T cells: a sorted CD56 or NKG2C T cell subset, CD4+ or CD8+ T cells, or bulk PBMC T cells (not recorded which). The receptor set was obtained from a woman aged 45-59 years in good health.

V gene TRBV12-3 or TRBV12-4 combines with J gene TRBJ1-1. This CDR3 is built from 19 residues. This CDR3 is CASSPRSERLMVGSTEAFF.

V and J are TRBV6-5 and TRBJ2-1; TCRdb selects TRBD2, and the lack of DNA leaves this call unchecked. The CDR3 is made up of 14 amino acids. Germline-derived CDR1 and CDR2 are MNHEY and SVGAGI. This CDR3 reads CASRKGLASNEQFF.

The V call is TRBV12-3 or TRBV12-4, the J call TRBJ2-1. The CDR3 totals 14 residues. The CDR3 protein is CASRIAGVVNEQFF.

The J gene is TRBJ2-7, the V gene TRBV10-1; TCRdb's D gene call, TRBD1, goes unchecked for lack of DNA. Germline V gives CDR1 WNHNN, CDR2 SYGVQD (reference sequence). The CDR3 is 13 residues long. CDR3 in amino acids: CASSRDRVGEQYF.

This chain uses TRBV4-1 with TRBJ2-5. Germline values: CDR1 MGHRA, CDR2 YSYEKL. The CDR3 has 13 amino acids. This CDR3 reads CASSRVMQETQYF.

V and J are TRBV7-6 and TRBJ2-3; TCRdb picks TRBD2, but there is no DNA to check that call. The CDR3 has 16 amino acids. Germline values: CDR1 SGHVS, CDR2 FNYEAQ. This chain's CDR3 is CASSLAQGVGTDTQYF.

The chain has TRBV20-1 and TRBJ2-7. The length of the CDR3 is 14 residues. Germline V gene lookup returns CDR1 DFQATT and CDR2 SNEGSKA (reference sequence). CDR3: CSARDHQGPYEQYF.

The chain has TRBV28 and TRBJ2-7. The CDR3 has 11 amino acids. Germline V gene lookup returns CDR1 MDHEN and CDR2 SYDVKM. The CDR3 spells CASRSNYEQYF. The whole variable domain, remainder taken from reference TRBV28 and TRBJ2-7, is DVKVTQSSRYLVKRTGEKVFLECVQDMDHENMFWYRQDPGLGLRLIYFSYDVKMKEKGDIPEGYSVSREKKERFSLILESASTNQTSMYLCASRSNYEQYFGPGTRLTVT.

The chain carries TRBV5-1 and TRBJ2-5; the D call from TCRdb, TRBD1, cannot be confirmed without DNA. CDR3 length: 15 amino acids. Germline V CDR1 and CDR2: SGHRS, YFSETQ. The CDR3 region is CASSNRTGLIETQYF.

The genes are TRBV5-1 and TRBJ2-7; TCRdb's D call of TRBD1 is untestable without DNA. CDR3 size: 14 residues. Germline CDR1 reads SGHRS; CDR2 reads YFSETQ. The CDR3 here is CASSLTGVLYEQYF.

The rearrangement uses TRBV5-1 and TRBJ2-3. The CDR3 has 15 amino acids. Germline assignment: CDR1 SGHRS and CDR2 YFSETQ. The CDR3 protein is CASSLVGSRTDTQYF.

V gene TRBV15 combines with J gene TRBJ1-2; TCRdb gives TRBD1 as the D gene, but with no DNA this cannot be confirmed. Germline CDR1 is LNHNV and CDR2 is YYDKDF (reference sequence). This CDR3 has 14 residues. CDR3 amino acids: CATSITGTNHGYTF.

The chain has TRBV10-1 and TRBJ2-1; TCRdb indicates TRBD2, and absent DNA this call remains unverified. Germline-derived CDR1 and CDR2 are WNHNN and SYGVQD (reference sequence). The CDR3 is made up of 11 amino acids. The CDR3 reads CASGSGDFQFF.

The chain links TRBV3-1 to TRBJ2-5. CDR3 length: 13 residues. CDR1 is LGHDT and CDR2 is YNNKEL in the germline V gene (reference sequence). The CDR3 is CASSQLPLETQYF.

The chain carries TRBV6-5 and TRBJ2-1; the D gene TCRdb calls, TRBD1, cannot be checked with no DNA. CDR1 is MNHEY and CDR2 is SVGAGI in the germline V gene. The CDR3 runs to 13 residues. The CDR3 here is CASRLGLGQGTFF.

This chain connects TRBV11-2 to TRBJ2-1; TCRdb lists TRBD2, though no DNA is available to test this call. The CDR3 length is 17 residues. From germline, CDR1 is SGHAT and CDR2 FQNNGV. The chain's CDR3 is CASSLGASGRASNEQFF.